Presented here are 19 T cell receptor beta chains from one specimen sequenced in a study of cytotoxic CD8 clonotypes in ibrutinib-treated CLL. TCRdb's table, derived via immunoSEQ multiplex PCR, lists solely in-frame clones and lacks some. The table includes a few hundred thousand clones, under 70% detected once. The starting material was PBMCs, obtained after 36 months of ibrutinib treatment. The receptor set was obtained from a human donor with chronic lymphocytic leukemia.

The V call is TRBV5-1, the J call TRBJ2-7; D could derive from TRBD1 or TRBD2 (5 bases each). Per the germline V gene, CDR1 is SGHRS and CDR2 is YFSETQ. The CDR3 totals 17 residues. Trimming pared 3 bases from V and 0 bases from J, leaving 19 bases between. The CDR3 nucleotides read TGCGCCAGCAGCTCCCCAGTTATTAGGGACGGCTCCTACGAGCAGTACTTC. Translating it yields CASSSPVIRDGSYEQYF. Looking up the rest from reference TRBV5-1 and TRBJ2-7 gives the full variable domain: KAGVTQTPRYLIKTRGQQVTLSCSPISGHRSVSWYQQTPGQGLQFLFEYFSETQRNKGNFPGRFSGRQFSNSRSEMNVSTLELGDSALYLCASSSPVIRDGSYEQYFGPGTRLTVT.

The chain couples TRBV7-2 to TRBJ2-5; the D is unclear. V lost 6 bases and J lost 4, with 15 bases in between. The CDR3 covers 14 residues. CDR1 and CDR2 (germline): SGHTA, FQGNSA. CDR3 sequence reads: CASRPELIGETQYF. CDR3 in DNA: TGTGCCAGCAGACCAGAACTGATCGGAGAGACCCAGTACTTC.

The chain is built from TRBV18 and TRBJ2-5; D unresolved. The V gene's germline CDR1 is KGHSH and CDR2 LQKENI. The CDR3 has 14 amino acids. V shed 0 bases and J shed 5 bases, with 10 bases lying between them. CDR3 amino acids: CASSPPGVRETQYF. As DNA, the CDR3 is TGTGCCAGCTCACCACCGGGCGTTAGGGAGACCCAGTACTTC.

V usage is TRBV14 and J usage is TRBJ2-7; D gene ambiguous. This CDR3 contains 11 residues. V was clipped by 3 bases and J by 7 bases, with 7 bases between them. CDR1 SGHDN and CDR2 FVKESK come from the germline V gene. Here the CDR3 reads CASSHGFEQYF. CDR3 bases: TGTGCCAGCAGCCACGGCTTTGAGCAGTACTTC.

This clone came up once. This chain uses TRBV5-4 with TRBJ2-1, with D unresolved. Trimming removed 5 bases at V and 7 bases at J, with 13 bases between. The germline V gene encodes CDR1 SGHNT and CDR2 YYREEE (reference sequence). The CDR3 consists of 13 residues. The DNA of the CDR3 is TGTGCCAGCAGGGGGTCCTCTGGGAATGAGCAGTTCTTC. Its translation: CASRGSSGNEQFF.

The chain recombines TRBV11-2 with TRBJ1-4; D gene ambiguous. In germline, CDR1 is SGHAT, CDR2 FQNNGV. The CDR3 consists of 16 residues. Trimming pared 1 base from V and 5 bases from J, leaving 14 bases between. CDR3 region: CASSLGPLRRNEKLFF. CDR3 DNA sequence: TGTGCCAGCAGCTTAGGGCCCCTTCGCAGGAATGAAAAACTGTTTTTT.

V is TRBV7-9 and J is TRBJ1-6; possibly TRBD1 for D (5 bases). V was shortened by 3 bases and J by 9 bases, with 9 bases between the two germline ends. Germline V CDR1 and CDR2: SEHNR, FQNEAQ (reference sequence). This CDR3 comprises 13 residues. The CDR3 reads CASSFREVSPLHF. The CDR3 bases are TGTGCCAGCAGCTTCAGGGAAGTTTCACCCCTCCACTTT.

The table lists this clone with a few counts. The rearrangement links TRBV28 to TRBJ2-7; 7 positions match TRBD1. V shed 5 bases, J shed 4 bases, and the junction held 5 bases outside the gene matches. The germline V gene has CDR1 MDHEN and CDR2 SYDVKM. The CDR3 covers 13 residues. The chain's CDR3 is CASSRDSTYEQYF. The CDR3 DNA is TGTGCCAGCAGTCGGGACAGCACTTACGAGCAGTACTTC.

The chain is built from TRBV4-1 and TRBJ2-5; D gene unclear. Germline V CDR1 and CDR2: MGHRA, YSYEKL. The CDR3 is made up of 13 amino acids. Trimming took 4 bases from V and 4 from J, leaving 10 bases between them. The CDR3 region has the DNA TGCGCCAGCAGCCTCCGGGCCGCAGAGACCCAGTACTTC. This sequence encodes CASSLRAAETQYF.

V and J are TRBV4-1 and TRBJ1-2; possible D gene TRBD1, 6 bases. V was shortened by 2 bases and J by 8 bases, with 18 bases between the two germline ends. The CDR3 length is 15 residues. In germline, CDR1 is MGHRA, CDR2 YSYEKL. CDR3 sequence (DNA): TGCGCCAGCAGCCAACCGCTTACGGGGGCGGGAGGCTACACCTTC. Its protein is CASSQPLTGAGGYTF.

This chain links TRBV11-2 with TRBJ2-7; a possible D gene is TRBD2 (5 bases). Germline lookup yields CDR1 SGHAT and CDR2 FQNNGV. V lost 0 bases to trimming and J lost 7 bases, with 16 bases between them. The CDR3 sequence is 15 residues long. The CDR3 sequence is CASSLDDAGGGEQYF. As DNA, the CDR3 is TGTGCCAGCAGCTTAGACGATGCGGGTGGAGGAGAGCAGTACTTC.

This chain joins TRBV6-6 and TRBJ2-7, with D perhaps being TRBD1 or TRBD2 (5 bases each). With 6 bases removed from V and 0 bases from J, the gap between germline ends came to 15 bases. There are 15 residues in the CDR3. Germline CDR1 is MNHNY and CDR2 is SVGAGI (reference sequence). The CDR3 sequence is CASRNRGQNSYEQYF. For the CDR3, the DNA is TGTGCCAGCAGAAACCGGGGCCAGAACTCCTACGAGCAGTACTTC.

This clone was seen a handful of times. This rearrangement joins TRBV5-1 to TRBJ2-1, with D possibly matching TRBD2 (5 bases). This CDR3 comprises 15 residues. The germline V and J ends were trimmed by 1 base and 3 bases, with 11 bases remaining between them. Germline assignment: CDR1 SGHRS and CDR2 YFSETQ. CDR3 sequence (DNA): TGCGCCAGCAGCTTGACTAGTCTCCTCTACAATGAGCAGTTCTTC. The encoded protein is CASSLTSLLYNEQFF.

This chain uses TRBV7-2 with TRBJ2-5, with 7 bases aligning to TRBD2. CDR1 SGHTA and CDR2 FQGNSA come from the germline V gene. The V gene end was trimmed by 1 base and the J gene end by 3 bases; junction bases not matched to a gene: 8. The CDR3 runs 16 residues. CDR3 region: CASSLGGLAVKETQYF. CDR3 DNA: TGTGCCAGCAGCTTAGGAGGGCTAGCGGTTAAAGAGACCCAGTACTTC. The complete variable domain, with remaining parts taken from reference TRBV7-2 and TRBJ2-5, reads GAGVSQSPSNKVTEKGKDVELRCDPISGHTALYWYRQSLGQGLEFLIYFQGNSAPDKSGLPSDRFSAERTGGSVSTLTIQRTQQEDSAVYLCASSLGGLAVKETQYFGPGTRLLVL.

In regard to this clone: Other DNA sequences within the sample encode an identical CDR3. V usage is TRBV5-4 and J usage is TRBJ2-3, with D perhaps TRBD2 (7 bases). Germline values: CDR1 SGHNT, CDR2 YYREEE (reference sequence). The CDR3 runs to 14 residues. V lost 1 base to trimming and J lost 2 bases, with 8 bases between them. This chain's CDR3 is CASSLRGATDTQYF. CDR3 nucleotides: TGTGCCAGCAGCTTGCGGGGGGCCACAGATACGCAGTATTTT.

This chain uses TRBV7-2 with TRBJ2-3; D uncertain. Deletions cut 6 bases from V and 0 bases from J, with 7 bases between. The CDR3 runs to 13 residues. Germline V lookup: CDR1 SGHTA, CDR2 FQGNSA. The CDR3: CASRHTSTDTQYF. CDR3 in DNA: TGTGCCAGCAGGCACACTAGCACAGATACGCAGTATTTT.

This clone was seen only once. Here the CDR3 reads CAISEPGGEQYF. In DNA form, the CDR3 reads TGTGCCATCAGTGAGCCTGGAGGCGAGCAGTACTTC. The gene calls are TRBV10-3 and TRBJ2-5, with a possible D match to TRBD2 (5 bases). The J call may not be correct, given that the DNA end is closer to TRBJ2-7. There are 12 residues in the CDR3. Germline CDR1 ENHRY, CDR2 SYGVKD.

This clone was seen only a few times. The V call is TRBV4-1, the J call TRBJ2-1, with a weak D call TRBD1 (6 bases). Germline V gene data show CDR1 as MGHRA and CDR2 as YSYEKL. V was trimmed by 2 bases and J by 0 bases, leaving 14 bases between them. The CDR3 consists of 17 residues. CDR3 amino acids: CASSQSRQGPSYNEQFF. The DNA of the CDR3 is TGCGCCAGCAGCCAATCCCGTCAGGGGCCCTCCTACAATGAGCAGTTCTTC.

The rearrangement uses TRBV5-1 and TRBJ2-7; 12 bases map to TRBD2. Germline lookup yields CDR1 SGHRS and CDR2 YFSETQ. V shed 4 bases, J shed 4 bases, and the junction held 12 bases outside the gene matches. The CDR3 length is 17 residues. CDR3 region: CASSPRGLAGGNYEQYF. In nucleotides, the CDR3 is TGCGCCAGCAGCCCCCGAGGGCTAGCGGGAGGGAATTACGAGCAGTACTTC.